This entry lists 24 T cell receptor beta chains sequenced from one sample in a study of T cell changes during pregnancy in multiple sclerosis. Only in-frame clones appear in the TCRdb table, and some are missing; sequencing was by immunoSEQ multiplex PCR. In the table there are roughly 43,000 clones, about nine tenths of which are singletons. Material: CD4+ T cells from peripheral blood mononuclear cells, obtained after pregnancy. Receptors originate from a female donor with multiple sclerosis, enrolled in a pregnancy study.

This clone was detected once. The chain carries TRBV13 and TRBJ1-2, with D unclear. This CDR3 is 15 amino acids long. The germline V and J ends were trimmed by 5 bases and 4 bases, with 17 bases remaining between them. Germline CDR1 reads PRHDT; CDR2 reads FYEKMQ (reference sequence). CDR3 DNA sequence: TGTGCCAGCAGCCAACGGGAAGCTTCTTCCTATGGCTACACCTTC. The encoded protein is CASSQREASSYGYTF.

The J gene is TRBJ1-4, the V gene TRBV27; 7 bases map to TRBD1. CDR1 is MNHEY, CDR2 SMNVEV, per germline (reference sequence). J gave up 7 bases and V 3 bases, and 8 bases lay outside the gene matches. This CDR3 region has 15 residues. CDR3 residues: CASSFRAGGSEKLFF. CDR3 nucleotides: TGTGCCAGCAGTTTTAGGGCAGGGGGAAGTGAAAAACTGTTTTTT.

Here the CDR3 reads CASSAGHHFDTQYF. The DNA for the CDR3 is TGTGCCAGCAGCGCGGGACACCACTTCGATACGCAGTATTTT. The V call is TRBV9, the J call TRBJ2-3, with D possibly being TRBD1 (6 bases). Trimming took 3 bases from V and 6 from J, leaving 14 bases between them. The CDR3 totals 14 residues. Germline-derived CDR1 and CDR2 are SGDLS and YYNGEE. Using reference TRBV9 and TRBJ2-3 for the parts outside the CDR3, the full variable domain is DSGVTQTPKHLITATGQRVTLRCSPRSGDLSVYWYQQSLDQGLQFLIQYYNGEERAKGNILERFSAQQFPDLHSELNLSSLELGDSALYFCASSAGHHFDTQYFGPGTRLTVL.

The CDR3 sequence is CAISGTGEDGYTF. The CDR3 nucleotides read TGTGCCATCAGTGGGACAGGGGAAGATGGCTACACCTTC. The gene calls are TRBV10-3 and TRBJ1-2; 9 bases agree with TRBD1. V gave up 4 bases and J gave up 6 bases; unmatched junction bases: 3. CDR3 length: 13 amino acids. From germline, CDR1 is ENHRY and CDR2 SYGVKD.

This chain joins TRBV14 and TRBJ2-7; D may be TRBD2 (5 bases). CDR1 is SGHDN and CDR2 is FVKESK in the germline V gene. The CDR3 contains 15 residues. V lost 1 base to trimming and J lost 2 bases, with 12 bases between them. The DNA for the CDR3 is TGTGCCAGCAGCCAAGCCAGCGGCCTCCCCTACGAGCAGTACTTC. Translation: CASSQASGLPYEQYF.

The CDR3 DNA is TGTGCCAGTACCCCCGAGGGACAGGGGGCGAGGAAACTGTTTTTT. As protein: CASTPEGQGARKLFF. V gene TRBV19 combines with J gene TRBJ1-4, with TRBD1 identical over 12 bases. Looked up from germline, CDR1 is LNHDA and CDR2 is SQIVND (reference sequence). The CDR3 runs 15 residues. V lost 7 bases, J lost 11 bases, and 11 bases stayed unmatched.

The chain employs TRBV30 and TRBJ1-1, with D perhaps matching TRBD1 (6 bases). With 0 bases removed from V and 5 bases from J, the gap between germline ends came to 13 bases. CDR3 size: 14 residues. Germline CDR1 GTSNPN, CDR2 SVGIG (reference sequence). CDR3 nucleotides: TGTGCCTGGAGTGTAAGAAGGGGGTGGACTGAAGCTTTCTTT. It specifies CAWSVRRGWTEAFF.

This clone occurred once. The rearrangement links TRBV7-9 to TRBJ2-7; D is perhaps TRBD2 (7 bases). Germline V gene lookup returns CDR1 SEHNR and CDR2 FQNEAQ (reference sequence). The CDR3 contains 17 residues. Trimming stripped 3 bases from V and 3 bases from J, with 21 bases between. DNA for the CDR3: TGTGCCAGCAGCTTTCTCTCCGGGGGGCCCCAAGGCTACGAGCAGTACTTC. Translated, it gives CASSFLSGGPQGYEQYF.

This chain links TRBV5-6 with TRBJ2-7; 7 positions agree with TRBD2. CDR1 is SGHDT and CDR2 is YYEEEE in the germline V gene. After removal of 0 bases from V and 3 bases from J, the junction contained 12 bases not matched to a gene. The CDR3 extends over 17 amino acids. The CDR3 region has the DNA TGTGCCAGCAGCTTGGCGGGGGGAGGGCCACCCCTCTACGAGCAGTACTTC. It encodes CASSLAGGGPPLYEQYF.

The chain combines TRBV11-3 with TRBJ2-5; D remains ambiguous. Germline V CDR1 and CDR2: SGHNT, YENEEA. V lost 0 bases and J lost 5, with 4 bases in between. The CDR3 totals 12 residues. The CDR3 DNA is TGTGCCAGCAGCTTAGATCGGGAGACCCAGTACTTC. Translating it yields CASSLDRETQYF. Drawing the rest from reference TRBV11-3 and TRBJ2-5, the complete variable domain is EAGVVQSPRYKIIEKKQPVAFWCNPISGHNTLYWYLQNLGQGPELLIRYENEEAVDDSQLPKDRFSAERLKGVDSTLKIQPAELGDSAVYLCASSLDRETQYFGPGTRLLVL.

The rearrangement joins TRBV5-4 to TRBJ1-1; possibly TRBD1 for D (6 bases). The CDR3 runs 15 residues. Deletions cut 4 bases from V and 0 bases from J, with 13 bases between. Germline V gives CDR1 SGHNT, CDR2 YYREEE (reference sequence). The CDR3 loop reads CASSLIGTLNTEAFF. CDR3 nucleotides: TGTGCCAGCAGCCTGATCGGGACACTGAACACTGAAGCTTTCTTT.

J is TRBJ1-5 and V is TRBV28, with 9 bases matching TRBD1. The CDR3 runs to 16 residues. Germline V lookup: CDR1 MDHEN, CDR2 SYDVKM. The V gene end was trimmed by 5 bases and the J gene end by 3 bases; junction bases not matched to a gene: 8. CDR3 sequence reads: CASSQRTGVNNQPQHF. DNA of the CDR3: TGTGCCAGCAGTCAAAGGACAGGGGTTAACAATCAGCCCCAGCATTTT.

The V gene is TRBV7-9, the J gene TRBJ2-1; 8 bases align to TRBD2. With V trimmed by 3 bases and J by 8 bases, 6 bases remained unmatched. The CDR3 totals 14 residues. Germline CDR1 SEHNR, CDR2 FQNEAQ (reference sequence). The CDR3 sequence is CASSFAGGTYEQFF. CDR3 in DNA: TGTGCCAGCAGCTTTGCGGGAGGAACGTATGAGCAGTTCTTC.

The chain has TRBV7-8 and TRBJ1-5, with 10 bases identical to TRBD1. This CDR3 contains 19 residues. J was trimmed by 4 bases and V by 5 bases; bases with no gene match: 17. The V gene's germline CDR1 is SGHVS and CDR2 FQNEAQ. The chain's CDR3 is CASSPSPGTGAATNQPQHF. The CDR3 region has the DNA TGTGCCAGCAGCCCTAGCCCAGGGACAGGGGCCGCGACTAATCAGCCCCAGCATTTT.

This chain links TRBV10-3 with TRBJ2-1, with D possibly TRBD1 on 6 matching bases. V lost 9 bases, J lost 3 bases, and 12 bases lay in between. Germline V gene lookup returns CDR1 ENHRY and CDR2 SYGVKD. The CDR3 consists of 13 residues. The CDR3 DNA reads TGTGCCATATCGGGACATGGCTACAATGAGCAGTTCTTC. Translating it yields CAISGHGYNEQFF.

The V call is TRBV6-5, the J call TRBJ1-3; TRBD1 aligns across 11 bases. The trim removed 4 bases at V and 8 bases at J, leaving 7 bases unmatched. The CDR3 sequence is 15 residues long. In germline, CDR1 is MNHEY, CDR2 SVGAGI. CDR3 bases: TGTGCCAGCAGTTCGCCGGGACAGGGGGTGGACACCATATATTTT. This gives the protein CASSSPGQGVDTIYF.

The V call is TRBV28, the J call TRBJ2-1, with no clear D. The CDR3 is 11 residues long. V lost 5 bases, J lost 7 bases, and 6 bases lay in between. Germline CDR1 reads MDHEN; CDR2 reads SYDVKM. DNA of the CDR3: TGTGCCAGCAGTCACGAGAATGAGCAGTTCTTC. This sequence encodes CASSHENEQFF.

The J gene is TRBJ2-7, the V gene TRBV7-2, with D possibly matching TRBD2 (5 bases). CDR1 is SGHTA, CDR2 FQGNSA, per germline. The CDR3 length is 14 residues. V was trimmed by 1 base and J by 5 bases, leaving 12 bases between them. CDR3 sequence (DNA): TGTGCCAGCAGCTTAGGAGCAGGAGGAGACGAGCAGTACTTC. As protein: CASSLGAGGDEQYF.

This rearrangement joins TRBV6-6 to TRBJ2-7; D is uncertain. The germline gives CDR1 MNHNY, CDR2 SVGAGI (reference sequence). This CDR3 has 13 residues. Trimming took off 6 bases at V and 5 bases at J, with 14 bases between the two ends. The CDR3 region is CASSPRVTDEQYF. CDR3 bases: TGTGCCAGCAGCCCCCGGGTGACTGACGAGCAGTACTTC.

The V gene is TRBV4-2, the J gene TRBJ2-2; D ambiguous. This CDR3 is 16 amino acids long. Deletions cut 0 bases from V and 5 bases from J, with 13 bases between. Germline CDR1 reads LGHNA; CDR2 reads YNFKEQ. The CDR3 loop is CASSQDSTENTGELFF. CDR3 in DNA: TGTGCCAGCAGCCAAGATTCAACAGAAAATACCGGGGAGCTGTTTTTT.

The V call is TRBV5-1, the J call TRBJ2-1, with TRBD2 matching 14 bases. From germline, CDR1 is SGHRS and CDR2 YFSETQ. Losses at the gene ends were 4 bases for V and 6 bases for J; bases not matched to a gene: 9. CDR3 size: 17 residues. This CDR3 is CASSPGTSGSPLNEQFF. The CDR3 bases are TGCGCCAGCAGCCCCGGGACTAGCGGGAGCCCCCTCAATGAGCAGTTCTTC.

The CDR3 sequence is CANSLAGGETQYF. The CDR3 coding sequence is TGTGCCAACTCTCTCGCTGGAGGAGAGACCCAGTACTTC. The chain has TRBV7-9 and TRBJ2-5; D may be TRBD2 (5 bases). CDR3 length equals 13 residues. Between the trimmed V and J ends, which lost 10 bases and 4 bases, there was a span of 16 bases. The V gene's germline CDR1 is SEHNR and CDR2 FQNEAQ (reference sequence).

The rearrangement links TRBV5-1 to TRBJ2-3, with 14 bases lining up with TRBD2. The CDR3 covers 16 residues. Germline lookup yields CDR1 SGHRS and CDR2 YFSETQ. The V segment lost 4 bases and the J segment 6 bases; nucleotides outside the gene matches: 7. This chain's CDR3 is CASSRLAGGLPDTQYF. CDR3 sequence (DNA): TGCGCCAGCAGCAGACTAGCGGGAGGGCTCCCGGATACGCAGTATTTT.

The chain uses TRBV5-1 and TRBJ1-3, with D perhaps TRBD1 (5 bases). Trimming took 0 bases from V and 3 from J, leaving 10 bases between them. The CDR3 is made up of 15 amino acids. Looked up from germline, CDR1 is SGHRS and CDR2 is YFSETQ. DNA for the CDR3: TGCGCCAGCAGCTTGGTGGGCAGGGATGGAAACACCATATATTTT. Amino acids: CASSLVGRDGNTIYF.